Sequencing of this T cell receptor beta chain was carried out in a study of blood T cell repertoires in COVID-19 (dated by TCRdb to between 2020 and 2021). Background for the entire study: Collaborator samples came from the United States, Italy and Spain and covered acute and convalescent phases of COVID-19. Samples were obtained from the ongoing ImmuneRACE study (first 160 participants) and from over 1,000 subjects provided by 6 global collaborators. The material from the prospective study consisted of cDNA or gDNA derived from T cells, B-cell-depleted T cells, or PBMCs. Deeply sampled blood TCRbeta repertoires from subjects exposed to, actively infected with, or recovered from COVID-19 were included in the dataset. HLA class I and class II types, where available, came from metadata supplied by the sample provider rather than from assay-based typing. A de-identified subject ID, COVID-19 status, age in years and sex were almost always included in the sample metadata. The repertoires were released in a freely available public database intended as a resource for research on the immune response to SARS-CoV-2. The study at large found these results: The amount of clinical and demographic metadata varied by source and participant and was provided uncurated.

Comments on this clone: Its antigen remains unidentified. Per-base qualities were not stored, and no clone one base away is much larger.

Whole blood was collected in K2EDTA tubes by collaborating institutions according to the institutions' own protocols. For TCRbeta analysis, collaborator samples were shipped as frozen whole blood, as isolated PBMCs, or as DNA extracted from either sample type. TCRbeta CDR3 regions were amplified from genomic DNA by means of the immunoSEQ Assay, a bias-controlled multiplex PCR. On the study's bioinformatics: Nucleated cell counts per sample were estimated from amplification of reference gene primers within the assay. Sequence reads were collapsed and filtered to measure the absolute abundance of every unique TCRbeta CDR3 rearrangement. For each sample, productive Simpson clonality was calculated as the square root of Simpson's diversity index across productive rearrangements. In TCRdb, the immuneACCESS table is reduced to in-frame sequences with V and J assigned. These tables do not hold every clone; where another copy was compared, an unresolved V gene accounts for under half, and the others remain unexplained. The V and J calls and clone size were taken over from that table, and D and trimming were inferred from the DNA. In all, the sample holds about 200,000 clones, and roughly 88% of those were seen once. The ten largest clones add up to over 10% of the sample.

The germline V end is reduced by 4 bases and the J end by 10 bases; junction bases left unmatched: 9. CDR1 and CDR2, looked up from the germline V gene, are SGHAT and FQNNGV. The CDR3 numbers 14 residues from cysteine through phenylalanine. The only DNA kept is the CDR3, 42 bases in frame from the first base. The sequenced material came from peripheral blood. The chain uses TRBV11-2 and TRBJ2-1; 8 middle bases align to TRBD1. This clonotype was obtained from a human donor in a cohort sampled during active COVID-19. The CDR3 is CASSYRDRSREQFF. The DNA sequence reads TGTGCCAGCAGCTACCGGGACAGGAGTAGGGAGCAGTTCTTC.